One and the same sample provided the 16 T cell receptor beta chains below, sequenced in a study of T-cell memory formation after mild COVID-19. TCRdb reanalysed the 5' RACE reads using MiXCR and keeps one entry per CDR3 protein. The data show 110,000 to 150,000 distinct CDR3 sequences, with around 25% seen just once and around a quarter held by the top ten. The sample consisted of PBMCs or a T cell subset sorted from them (not recorded which). Receptors originate from an adult woman who had mild COVID-19 (a few samples of this study predate the infection). Cell type and time point are not known.

V gene TRBV4-1 combines with J gene TRBJ1-2; D gene unclear. The CDR3 sequence is 17 residues long. Germline CDR1 is MGHRA and CDR2 is YSYEKL. V was cut by 4 bases and J by 4 bases, with 22 bases left in between. CDR3 amino acids: CASSRAASPGETYGYTF. The CDR3 DNA reads TGCGCCAGCAGCCGAGCGGCCTCCCCAGGAGAGACCTATGGCTACACCTTC.

The CDR3 here is CASQLAGGYNEQFF. Here the CDR3 DNA reads TGTGCCAGTCAATTAGCGGGAGGCTACAATGAGCAGTTCTTC. The rearrangement uses TRBV2 and TRBJ2-1; TRBD2 agrees at 10 bases. This CDR3 has 14 residues. With V trimmed by 9 bases and J by 3 bases, 5 bases remained unmatched. CDR1 and CDR2 (germline): SNHLY, FYNNEI.

This chain joins TRBV7-9 and TRBJ2-3, with D perhaps TRBD1 or TRBD2 (5 bases each). V was pared by 5 bases and J by 3 bases, with 18 bases between. CDR3 length equals 16 residues. CDR1 is SEHNR, CDR2 FQNEAQ, per germline (reference sequence). The CDR3 nucleotides read TGTGCCAGCAGCCGTCTCCCGGGAAAGGGGACAGATACGCAGTATTTT. As protein: CASSRLPGKGTDTQYF.

The chain joins TRBV5-1 to TRBJ2-7; 7 positions agree with TRBD1. Germline V gives CDR1 SGHRS, CDR2 YFSETQ. This CDR3 is 16 amino acids long. The J segment lost 3 bases and the V segment lost 1 base, leaving 10 bases of the junction unmatched. CDR3 sequence reads: CASSLYWDRDLYEQYF. Here the CDR3 DNA reads TGCGCCAGCAGCTTGTATTGGGACAGAGACCTCTACGAGCAGTACTTC.

This clonotype was seen only a few times. The V gene is TRBV7-8, the J gene TRBJ2-5; TRBD1 or TRBD2 may be the D gene (6 bases each). This CDR3 has 14 amino acids. V was pared by 8 bases and J by 5 bases, with 18 bases between. CDR1 is SGHVS, CDR2 FQNEAQ, per germline. Written as DNA, the CDR3 is TGTGCCAGCGTCCAGTACGGGGGCGGGGAGACCCAGTACTTC. It translates to CASVQYGGGETQYF.

The rearrangement uses TRBV15 and TRBJ2-1; D remains unclear. From germline, CDR1 is LNHNV and CDR2 YYDKDF (reference sequence). The CDR3 runs to 15 residues. Trimming removed 8 bases from V and 0 bases from J, with 14 bases in between. CDR3 amino acids: CATAERGSSYNEQFF. CDR3 DNA sequence: TGTGCCACCGCCGAGCGAGGAAGCTCCTACAATGAGCAGTTCTTC.

This clonotype was observed a few times. V gene TRBV11-2 combines with J gene TRBJ2-7, with 11 bases lining up with TRBD2. The CDR3 length is 15 residues. After removal of 4 bases from V and 5 bases from J, the junction contained 7 bases not matched to a gene. Looked up from germline, CDR1 is SGHAT and CDR2 is FQNNGV. The CDR3 spells CASSSLAGGADEQYF. CDR3 bases: TGTGCCAGCAGCTCATTAGCGGGGGGGGCAGACGAGCAGTACTTC.

The chain has TRBV12-3 or TRBV12-4 and TRBJ2-5, with D uncertain. The V end lost 5 bases, the J end lost 5 bases, and 12 bases lay between the germline ends. The CDR3 has 13 residues. The CDR3 region is CASSRTSVETQYF. The CDR3 DNA reads as TGTGCCAGCAGTCGGACCAGCGTGGAGACCCAGTACTTC.

The V call is TRBV28, the J call TRBJ2-3; D possibly corresponds to TRBD2 (5 bases). This CDR3 region has 14 residues. V was pared by 5 bases and J by 2 bases, with 11 bases between. The germline V gene has CDR1 MDHEN and CDR2 SYDVKM. Here the CDR3 DNA reads TGTGCCAGCAGTCTCCCGGGGATCACAGATACGCAGTATTTT. Translation: CASSLPGITDTQYF.

This clonotype has more than one count but fewer than ten. The rearrangement links TRBV9 to TRBJ1-2; weak D call: TRBD1 (6 bases). The CDR3 runs 16 residues. V shed 0 bases and J shed 3 bases, with 15 bases lying between them. From germline, CDR1 is SGDLS and CDR2 YYNGEE. The DNA of the CDR3 is TGTGCCAGCAGCGTAGGAATGAGGGACACCTACTATGGCTACACCTTC. Protein product: CASSVGMRDTYYGYTF. Complete variable domain (other parts from reference TRBV9 and TRBJ1-2): DSGVTQTPKHLITATGQRVTLRCSPRSGDLSVYWYQQSLDQGLQFLIQYYNGEERAKGNILERFSAQQFPDLHSELNLSSLELGDSALYFCASSVGMRDTYYGYTFGSGTRLTVV.

This clonotype was counted a few times. The chain recombines TRBV5-1 with TRBJ1-1; 12 positions match TRBD1. After removal of 4 bases from V and 4 bases from J, the junction contained 17 bases not matched to a gene. Germline-derived CDR1 and CDR2 are SGHRS and YFSETQ. The CDR3 has 19 residues. CDR3 DNA sequence: TGCGCCAGCAGCCCCAAAAGGGACAGGGGGCGACGTAGTGGCACTGAAGCTTTCTTT. Protein: CASSPKRDRGRRSGTEAFF.

This clonotype appeared a few times. This chain joins TRBV4-3 and TRBJ1-2; D is unclear. The CDR3 sequence is 15 residues long. The germline gives CDR1 LGHNA, CDR2 YSLEER. Trimming left V 0 bases short and J 6 bases short, with 14 bases between. CDR3 loop: CASSQELTEEDGYTF. For the CDR3, the DNA is TGCGCCAGCAGCCAAGAGTTAACAGAAGAGGATGGCTACACCTTC.

The chain combines TRBV6-2 or TRBV6-3 with TRBJ2-7; TRBD1 matches at 9 bases. Trimming took 6 bases from V and 5 from J; bases not matched to a gene: 8. CDR3 length: 14 residues. The germline V gene encodes CDR1 MNHEY and CDR2 SVGEGT. CDR3 loop: CASRPRDRVDEQYF. DNA of the CDR3: TGTGCCAGCAGGCCCCGGGACAGGGTTGACGAGCAGTACTTC.

CDR3 coding DNA: TGTGCCAGCAGTTTACTGGGTGGGGGAGAGTCACCCCTCCACTTT. It is translated as CASSLLGGGESPLHF. The J gene is TRBJ1-6, the V gene TRBV12-3 or TRBV12-4; maybe TRBD1 (5 bases). CDR3 length equals 15 residues. With 2 bases removed from V and 10 bases from J, the gap between germline ends came to 15 bases.

This chain's CDR3 is CASSSDSGELFF. CDR3 sequence (DNA): TGTGCCAGCAGCTCGGACAGCGGGGAGCTGTTTTTT. This chain links TRBV11-3 with TRBJ2-2, with D possibly being TRBD1 (6 bases). Deletions cut 4 bases from V and 7 bases from J, with 7 bases between. This CDR3 is built from 12 residues. Looked up from germline, CDR1 is SGHNT and CDR2 is YENEEA.

CDR3 coding DNA: TGCGCCAGCAGCTTCGAGGGGGGTCCCTACGAGCAGTACTTC. Its protein is CASSFEGGPYEQYF. The chain employs TRBV5-1 and TRBJ2-7, with D perhaps matching TRBD1 or TRBD2 (6 bases each). Germline V gene lookup returns CDR1 SGHRS and CDR2 YFSETQ. V lost 2 bases, J lost 2 bases, and 11 bases lay in between. The CDR3 consists of 14 residues.